This TCR beta chain was profiled in a study of blood T cell repertoires in COVID-19. Study context: Samples came from the United States, Italy and Spain, spanning acute and convalescent COVID-19. T cells, B-cell-depleted T cells, or PBMCs provided the cDNA or gDNA that served as material.

Generated by immunoSEQ multiplex PCR, the TCRdb table keeps only in-frame clones and is missing some. The sample has about 200,000 clones; about 82% are singletons. Looked up from germline, CDR1 is SNHLY and CDR2 is FYNNEI. The CDR3 has 14 residues. The V gene lost 5 bases and the J gene lost 0 bases, with 10 bases spanning the gap. J is TRBJ1-1 and V is TRBV2; D is uncertain. Input material: peripheral blood. The clonotype was recovered from a man between 60 and 75 years old with COVID-19, enrolled during active disease. The CDR3 reads CASSPISMNTEAFF. The CDR3 nucleotides are TGTGCCAGCAGTCCTATATCTATGAACACTGAAGCTTTCTTT.